This T cell receptor beta chain was observed in a study of blood T cell repertoires in COVID-19. About the study: Samples taken during acute and convalescent COVID-19 were collected in the United States, Italy and Spain. T cells, B-cell-depleted T cells, or PBMCs provided the cDNA or gDNA that served as material.

The junction had 12 bases not matched to a gene; V was cut back by 5 bases and J by 0 bases. CDR1 and CDR2 from the germline V gene are MNHNY and SVGAGI (reference sequence). The CDR3 length is 19 residues. Authors' analysis steps: Estimated nucleated cell counts came from reference gene primer amplification. TCRdb keeps only in-frame clones here, not all; method: immunoSEQ multiplex PCR. V, J and clone size were drawn from that table, and D and trimming were deduced from the DNA. The sample has approximately 140,000 clones; around 89% are singletons. Source material: peripheral blood. The chain employs TRBV6-6 and TRBJ1-4; 10 nucleotides align to TRBD1. The sequence was obtained from a human donor in a cohort sampled during active COVID-19. The CDR3 DNA is TGTGCCAGCAGTCCCGGGACAGGGGTATTAGTTGCAACTAATGAAAAACTGTTTTTT. Translated, it gives CASSPGTGVLVATNEKLFF.